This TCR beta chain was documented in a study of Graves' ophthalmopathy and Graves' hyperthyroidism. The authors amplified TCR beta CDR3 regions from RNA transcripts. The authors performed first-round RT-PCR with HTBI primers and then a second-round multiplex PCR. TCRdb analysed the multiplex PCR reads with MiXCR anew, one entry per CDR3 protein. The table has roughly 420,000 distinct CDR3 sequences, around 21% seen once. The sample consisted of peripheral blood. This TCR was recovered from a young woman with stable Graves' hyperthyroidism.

This CDR3 is CASSPTTGGTGEQYF. The CDR3 DNA is TGTGCCAGCAGCCCGACGACAGGGGGCACTGGCGAGCAGTACTTC. The J gene is TRBJ2-7, the V gene TRBV7-2, with 10 nucleotides matching TRBD1. The CDR3 totals 15 residues. Losses at the gene ends were 5 bases for V and 6 bases for J; bases not matched to a gene: 10. Looked up from germline, CDR1 is SGHTA and CDR2 is FQGNSA.